The rows below give T cell receptor beta chains drawn from one sample of a study of blood T cell dynamics during melanoma immunotherapy. Using immunoSEQ multiplex PCR, the repertoire was profiled, and TCRdb retains in-frame clones only, with some absent. The profile covers over 10,000 clones, with about 90% appearing a single time and around 3.1% taken by the ten largest. This specimen consisted of blood, obtained from a patient treated with checkpoint blockade. These receptor sequences come from a human donor with melanoma. The CDR3 runs from the conserved cysteine through the conserved F or W. Fields, in order: CDR3 length, J gene, V gene, clone size, D gene, CDR3 protein, CDR3 DNA. The D gene is left open where the match is weak. Clone size, where shown, is once, few, many, or a class for clones that have expanded.

len: 19; j_gene: TRBJ2-3; v_gene: TRBV28; abundance: NA; d_gene: NA; CDR3aa: CASSLFPPRGRGRQDTQYF; CDR3nt: TGTGCCAGCAGTTTATTCCCCCCGCGAGGCAGGGGGAGGCAAGATACGCAGTATTTT
len: 14; j_gene: TRBJ2-7; v_gene: TRBV6-1; abundance: NA; d_gene: NA; CDR3aa: CASSEAWQSYEQYF; CDR3nt: TGTGCCAGCAGTGAAGCTTGGCAGTCCTACGAGCAGTACTTC
len: 15; j_gene: TRBJ1-3; v_gene: TRBV28; abundance: NA; d_gene: TRBD1; CDR3aa: CASSRRLRGRNTIYF; CDR3nt: TGTGCCAGCAGTCGACGTCTAAGGGGGCGCAACACCATATATTTT
len: 15; j_gene: TRBJ1-1; v_gene: TRBV18; abundance: NA; d_gene: TRBD1; CDR3aa: CASSPQTGGNTEAFF; CDR3nt: TGTGCCAGCTCACCACAAACAGGGGGAAACACTGAAGCTTTCTTT
len: 15; j_gene: TRBJ2-3; v_gene: TRBV30; abundance: NA; d_gene: TRBD2; CDR3aa: CAWRWGGGDTDTQYF; CDR3nt: TGTGCCTGGAGGTGGGGCGGGGGGGACACAGATACGCAGTATTTT
len: 14; j_gene: TRBJ1-3; v_gene: TRBV18; abundance: NA; d_gene: NA; CDR3aa: CASCRGSSGNTIYF; CDR3nt: TGTGCCAGCTGCAGGGGAAGCTCTGGAAACACCATATATTTT
len: 13; j_gene: TRBJ1-1; v_gene: TRBV7-3; abundance: NA; d_gene: NA; CDR3aa: CASSSTVNTEAFF; CDR3nt: TGTGCCAGCAGCTCAACAGTGAACACTGAAGCTTTCTTT
len: 17; j_gene: TRBJ1-5; v_gene: TRBV6-1; abundance: NA; d_gene: TRBD1; CDR3aa: CASSGRDRGLSNQPQHF; CDR3nt: TGTGCCAGCAGTGGCCGGGACAGGGGGCTTAGCAATCAGCCCCAGCATTTT
len: 12; j_gene: TRBJ2-1; v_gene: TRBV30; abundance: NA; d_gene: TRBD2; CDR3aa: CAWSTGGQREFF; CDR3nt: TGTGCCTGGAGTACGGGGGGGCAAAGGGAGTTCTTC
len: 12; j_gene: TRBJ1-1; v_gene: TRBV28; abundance: NA; d_gene: TRBD1; CDR3aa: CASSTPTGGAFF; CDR3nt: TGTGCCAGCAGTACCCCGACAGGGGGAGCTTTCTTT
len: 13; j_gene: TRBJ2-3; v_gene: TRBV11-2; abundance: NA; d_gene: NA; CDR3aa: CASNTGSGDTQYF; CDR3nt: TGTGCCAGCAACACAGGGTCGGGGGATACGCAGTATTTT
len: 14; j_gene: TRBJ1-5; v_gene: TRBV6-5; abundance: NA; d_gene: NA; CDR3aa: CASSYGRGSQPQHF; CDR3nt: TGTGCCAGCAGTTATGGGAGGGGGTCTCAGCCCCAGCATTTT
len: 12; j_gene: TRBJ1-2; v_gene: TRBV7-7; abundance: NA; d_gene: NA; CDR3aa: CASSPDLYGYTF; CDR3nt: TGTGCCAGCAGCCCCGACCTCTATGGCTACACCTTC
len: 15; j_gene: TRBJ2-2; v_gene: TRBV6-1; abundance: NA; d_gene: TRBD2; CDR3aa: CASIELGGDTGELFF; CDR3nt: TGTGCCAGCATTGAGCTGGGAGGGGACACCGGGGAGCTGTTTTTT
len: 16; j_gene: TRBJ2-2; v_gene: TRBV4-3; abundance: NA; d_gene: NA; CDR3aa: CASSQGFPGRTGELFF; CDR3nt: TGCGCCAGCAGCCAAGGCTTTCCAGGGCGGACCGGGGAGCTGTTTTTT
len: 15; j_gene: TRBJ2-2; v_gene: TRBV6-5; abundance: NA; d_gene: TRBD2; CDR3aa: CASTAGLANTGELFF; CDR3nt: TGTGCCAGCACCGCGGGACTAGCGAACACCGGGGAGCTGTTTTTT
len: 13; j_gene: TRBJ2-7; v_gene: TRBV27; abundance: NA; d_gene: NA; CDR3aa: CASSGGTPHEQYF; CDR3nt: TGTGCCAGCAGTGGTGGGACACCTCACGAGCAGTACTTC
len: 15; j_gene: TRBJ2-3; v_gene: TRBV7-2; abundance: NA; d_gene: NA; CDR3aa: CASRQDRVSTDTQYF; CDR3nt: TGTGCCAGCAGGCAAGACCGGGTTAGCACAGATACGCAGTATTTT
len: 14; j_gene: TRBJ2-5; v_gene: TRBV5-1; abundance: NA; d_gene: NA; CDR3aa: CASSLWGAQETQYF; CDR3nt: TGCGCCAGCAGCTTGTGGGGGGCGCAAGAGACCCAGTACTTC
len: 16; j_gene: TRBJ2-7; v_gene: TRBV7-6; abundance: once; d_gene: TRBD2; CDR3aa: CASSLVGLAGGSEQYF; CDR3nt: TGTGCCAGCAGCTTAGTAGGCCTAGCGGGAGGGTCCGAGCAGTACTTC
len: 16; j_gene: TRBJ2-2; v_gene: TRBV5-4; abundance: NA; d_gene: TRBD2; CDR3aa: CASSSQRERYTGELFF; CDR3nt: TGTGCCAGCAGCTCCCAGCGGGAGCGTTACACCGGGGAGCTGTTTTTT
len: 15; j_gene: TRBJ1-1; v_gene: TRBV28; abundance: NA; d_gene: NA; CDR3aa: CASSLLVEGETEAFF; CDR3nt: TGTGCCAGCAGCCTCCTCGTGGAAGGAGAGACTGAAGCTTTCTTT
len: 15; j_gene: TRBJ2-7; v_gene: TRBV10-3; abundance: NA; d_gene: TRBD1; CDR3aa: CAISDYRDSSYEQYF; CDR3nt: TGTGCCATCAGCGATTACCGGGACAGCTCCTACGAGCAGTACTTC
len: 15; j_gene: TRBJ1-1; v_gene: TRBV28; abundance: NA; d_gene: TRBD1; CDR3aa: CASSPSTGGGTEAFF; CDR3nt: TGTGCCAGCAGTCCCTCGACAGGGGGGGGAACTGAAGCTTTCTTT
len: 14; j_gene: TRBJ2-1; v_gene: TRBV11-2; abundance: few; d_gene: NA; CDR3aa: CASSPGEASVEQFF; CDR3nt: TGTGCCAGCAGTCCCGGGGAGGCTAGCGTCGAGCAGTTCTTC
len: 15; j_gene: TRBJ1-2; v_gene: TRBV6-4; abundance: NA; d_gene: NA; CDR3aa: CASRTDGVLNYGYTF; CDR3nt: TGTGCCAGCCGGACGGACGGAGTTCTTAACTATGGCTACACCTTC
len: 12; j_gene: TRBJ1-1; v_gene: TRBV28; abundance: NA; d_gene: NA; CDR3aa: CASTTVHTEAFF; CDR3nt: TGTGCCAGCACCACGGTCCACACTGAAGCTTTCTTT
len: 15; j_gene: TRBJ1-2; v_gene: TRBV6-1; abundance: once; d_gene: TRBD1; CDR3aa: CASQQGIEPAYGYTF; CDR3nt: TGTGCCAGCCAACAGGGGATAGAACCCGCCTATGGCTACACCTTC
len: 16; j_gene: TRBJ2-3; v_gene: TRBV11-2; abundance: NA; d_gene: NA; CDR3aa: CASSLFREEGTDTQYF; CDR3nt: TGTGCCAGCAGCCTTTTCAGGGAGGAGGGCACAGATACGCAGTATTTT
len: 15; j_gene: TRBJ1-1; v_gene: TRBV6-1; abundance: NA; d_gene: TRBD1; CDR3aa: CASPVPLTGGTEAFF; CDR3nt: TGTGCCAGCCCTGTTCCCCTTACAGGGGGCACTGAAGCTTTCTTT
len: 14; j_gene: TRBJ1-6; v_gene: TRBV28; abundance: NA; d_gene: NA; CDR3aa: CASSSGARNSPLHF; CDR3nt: TGTGCCAGCAGTTCAGGGGCGAGGAATTCACCCCTCCACTTT
len: 13; j_gene: TRBJ2-1; v_gene: TRBV6-4; abundance: NA; d_gene: NA; CDR3aa: CASSDNSYNEQFF; CDR3nt: TGTGCCAGCAGTGACAACTCCTACAATGAGCAGTTCTTC
len: 14; j_gene: TRBJ1-1; v_gene: TRBV5-1; abundance: once; d_gene: TRBD1; CDR3aa: CASSAAGGPFEAFF; CDR3nt: TGCGCCAGCAGCGCCGCAGGGGGGCCGTTTGAAGCTTTCTTT
len: 17; j_gene: TRBJ2-7; v_gene: TRBV2; abundance: NA; d_gene: TRBD2; CDR3aa: CASSAGTSGPNFYEQYF; CDR3nt: TGTGCCAGCAGCGCCGGGACTAGCGGGCCTAATTTCTACGAGCAGTACTTC
len: 14; j_gene: TRBJ1-6; v_gene: TRBV6-1; abundance: NA; d_gene: NA; CDR3aa: CASSEAHSGSPLHF; CDR3nt: TGTGCCAGCAGTGAAGCCCATTCGGGATCACCCCTCCACTTT
len: 15; j_gene: TRBJ1-1; v_gene: TRBV7-9; abundance: NA; d_gene: TRBD1; CDR3aa: CASSPRRGWDTEAFF; CDR3nt: TGTGCCAGCAGCCCCCGCAGGGGGTGGGACACTGAAGCTTTCTTT
len: 17; j_gene: TRBJ2-2; v_gene: TRBV7-3; abundance: NA; d_gene: NA; CDR3aa: CASSLGPDGANTGELFF; CDR3nt: TGCGCCAGCAGCCTAGGCCCGGATGGGGCGAACACCGGGGAGCTGTTTTTT
len: 17; j_gene: TRBJ2-7; v_gene: TRBV7-9; abundance: NA; d_gene: NA; CDR3aa: CASSKISGGFDSYEQYF; CDR3nt: TGTGCCAGCAGCAAAATATCCGGAGGGTTCGATTCCTACGAGCAGTACTTC
len: 15; j_gene: TRBJ1-6; v_gene: TRBV28; abundance: once; d_gene: TRBD1; CDR3aa: CASSLSGQGFSPLHF; CDR3nt: TGTGCCAGCAGTTTATCGGGACAGGGATTTTCACCCCTCCACTTT
len: 16; j_gene: TRBJ2-7; v_gene: TRBV9; abundance: once; d_gene: TRBD2; CDR3aa: CASSAAGTSGRYEQYF; CDR3nt: TGTGCCAGCAGCGCGGCCGGGACTAGCGGGAGATACGAGCAGTACTTC
len: 15; j_gene: TRBJ1-1; v_gene: TRBV16; abundance: few; d_gene: TRBD1; CDR3aa: CASSQSGTGNTEAFF; CDR3nt: TGTGCCAGCAGCCAATCCGGGACAGGGAACACTGAAGCTTTCTTT
len: 14; j_gene: TRBJ2-6; v_gene: TRBV6-5; abundance: NA; d_gene: NA; CDR3aa: CASTISWGANVLTF; CDR3nt: TGTGCCAGCACCATTTCGTGGGGGGCCAACGTCCTGACTTTC
len: 12; j_gene: TRBJ2-3; v_gene: TRBV11-2; abundance: NA; d_gene: NA; CDR3aa: CASSRGADTQYF; CDR3nt: TGTGCCAGCAGTCGAGGGGCAGATACGCAGTATTTT
len: 14; j_gene: TRBJ2-7; v_gene: TRBV19; abundance: NA; d_gene: TRBD2; CDR3aa: CAITSGDSSYEQYF; CDR3nt: TGTGCCATTACGAGCGGGGATAGCTCCTACGAGCAGTACTTC
len: 16; j_gene: TRBJ1-3; v_gene: TRBV5-4; abundance: few; d_gene: TRBD1; CDR3aa: CASSLLGQGDRNTIYF; CDR3nt: TGTGCCAGCAGCTTACTAGGGCAGGGGGATAGAAACACCATATATTTT
len: 16; j_gene: TRBJ2-1; v_gene: TRBV19; abundance: NA; d_gene: TRBD2; CDR3aa: CASSIAGLADYNEQFF; CDR3nt: TGTGCCAGTAGTATAGCGGGACTAGCGGATTACAATGAGCAGTTCTTC
len: 16; j_gene: TRBJ2-1; v_gene: TRBV28; abundance: NA; d_gene: NA; CDR3aa: CASLGTEPHSYNEQFF; CDR3nt: TGTGCCAGCCTGGGGACGGAACCACACTCCTACAATGAGCAGTTCTTC
len: 17; j_gene: TRBJ1-1; v_gene: TRBV28; abundance: NA; d_gene: NA; CDR3aa: CASSLYGVYPANTEAFF; CDR3nt: TGTGCCAGCAGTTTATATGGGGTCTACCCCGCGAACACTGAAGCTTTCTTT
len: 17; j_gene: TRBJ1-5; v_gene: TRBV19; abundance: NA; d_gene: TRBD1; CDR3aa: CASSRQGTQFLNQPQHF; CDR3nt: TGTGCCAGTAGTAGACAGGGGACGCAATTTCTAAACCAGCCCCAGCATTTT
len: 12; j_gene: TRBJ2-1; v_gene: TRBV28; abundance: NA; d_gene: NA; CDR3aa: CASSPLVSEQFF; CDR3nt: TGTGCCAGCAGCCCACTAGTCAGTGAGCAGTTCTTC
len: 15; j_gene: TRBJ2-7; v_gene: TRBV10-3; abundance: once; d_gene: NA; CDR3aa: CAISESPGFYHEQYF; CDR3nt: TGTGCCATCAGTGAGTCGCCGGGGTTCTACCACGAGCAGTACTTC